This note documents a single T cell receptor (beta chain) sequence. The germline V gene has CDR1 SGHTA and CDR2 FQGNSA. The CDR3 loop spans 11 amino acids. The V and J ends lost 4 bases and 11 bases respectively, with 10 bases between them. Authors' methods: Reference gene primer amplification gave nucleated cell count estimates. Profiling relied on immunoSEQ multiplex PCR, and the TCRdb table lists in-frame clones only, not all of them. V and J calls and clone size are as listed in that table; D and trimming were resolved from the DNA. The sample gives 200,000 to 250,000 clones, about 85% of which show up once; about a tenth is in the top ten. These data come from a study of blood T cell repertoires in COVID-19. As for the study in general: Acute and convalescent COVID-19 specimens originated in the United States, Italy and Spain. The analysed material was cDNA or gDNA that came from T cells, B-cell-depleted T cells, or PBMCs.

Enrolled during active infection, Seattle patients were then followed longitudinally. The material sequenced was peripheral blood. The TCR was taken from a woman aged 50 to 60 with COVID-19, enrolled during active disease. This rearrangement joins TRBV7-2 to TRBJ2-3; D uncertain. The CDR3 loop reads CASSSGLGQYF. The CDR3 nucleotides are TGTGCCAGCAGCTCCGGGTTGGGGCAGTATTTT.